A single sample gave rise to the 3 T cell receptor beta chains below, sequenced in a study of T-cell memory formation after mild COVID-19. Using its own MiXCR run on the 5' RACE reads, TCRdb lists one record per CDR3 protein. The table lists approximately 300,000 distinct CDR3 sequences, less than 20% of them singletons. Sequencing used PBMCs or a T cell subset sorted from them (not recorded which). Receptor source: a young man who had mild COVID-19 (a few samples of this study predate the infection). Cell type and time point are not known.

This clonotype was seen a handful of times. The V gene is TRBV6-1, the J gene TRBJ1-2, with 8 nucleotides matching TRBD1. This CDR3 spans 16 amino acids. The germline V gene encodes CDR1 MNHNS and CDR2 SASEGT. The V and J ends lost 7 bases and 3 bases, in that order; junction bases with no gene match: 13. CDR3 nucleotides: TGTGCCAGCACGACAGGGGCTGGGATTCTGGACTATGGCTACACCTTC. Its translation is CASTTGAGILDYGYTF.

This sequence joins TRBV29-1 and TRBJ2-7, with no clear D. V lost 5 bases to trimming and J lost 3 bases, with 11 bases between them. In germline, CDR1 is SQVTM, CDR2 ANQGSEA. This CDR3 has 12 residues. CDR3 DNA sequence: TGCAGCGTTCCCGGGTCTCTCTACGAGCAGTACTTC. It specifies CSVPGSLYEQYF.

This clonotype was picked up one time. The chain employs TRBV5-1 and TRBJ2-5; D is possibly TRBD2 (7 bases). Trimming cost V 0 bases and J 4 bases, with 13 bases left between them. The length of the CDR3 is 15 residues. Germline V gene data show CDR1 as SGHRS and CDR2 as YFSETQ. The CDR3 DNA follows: TGCGCCAGCAGCTTGGATACGGGGGGCTCAGAGACCCAGTACTTC. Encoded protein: CASSLDTGGSETQYF.